The rows below give T cell receptor beta chains drawn from one sample of a study of blood T cell repertoires in COVID-19. Profiling relied on immunoSEQ multiplex PCR, and the TCRdb table lists in-frame clones only, not all of them. The table includes approximately 270,000 clones, around 90% detected once. Sequenced sample: PBMCs or T cells enriched from blood (not recorded which). The receptors were sampled from a woman aged 25-40 years with acute COVID-19. The CDR3 runs from the conserved cysteine through the conserved F or W.

cdr3_length: 15; j_call: TRBJ2-3; v_call: TRBV5-1; cdr3_aa: CASMGGGTGTATQYF
cdr3_length: 15; j_call: TRBJ2-7; v_call: TRBV4-3; cdr3_aa: CASSPPKRENYEQYF
cdr3_length: 14; j_call: TRBJ2-7; v_call: TRBV27; cdr3_aa: CASSFGGRVYEQYF
cdr3_length: 14; j_call: TRBJ2-7; v_call: TRBV2; cdr3_aa: CASNGLAGDYEQYF
cdr3_length: 12; j_call: TRBJ2-2; v_call: TRBV6-5; cdr3_aa: CASSQLAGELFF
cdr3_length: 16; j_call: TRBJ2-3; v_call: TRBV27; cdr3_aa: CASTLGTSQGADTQYF
cdr3_length: 17; j_call: TRBJ2-3; v_call: TRBV24-1; cdr3_aa: CATSVPSGQGHTDTQYF
cdr3_length: 15; j_call: TRBJ1-3; v_call: TRBV19; cdr3_aa: CASSIGAVSGNTIYF
cdr3_length: 14; j_call: TRBJ2-7; v_call: TRBV5-1; cdr3_aa: CASSPRDRGYEQYF
cdr3_length: 16; j_call: TRBJ2-6; v_call: TRBV27; cdr3_aa: CASTTLEVTGANVLTF
cdr3_length: 14; j_call: TRBJ1-3; v_call: TRBV5-6; cdr3_aa: CASEELEARNTIYF
cdr3_length: 12; j_call: TRBJ2-7; v_call: TRBV12-3/TRBV12-4; cdr3_aa: CASGAGFYEQYF
cdr3_length: 14; j_call: TRBJ2-7; v_call: TRBV2; cdr3_aa: CASGGQGPLYEQYF
cdr3_length: 15; j_call: TRBJ1-1; v_call: TRBV11-2; cdr3_aa: CASSLRSQGNIEAFF
cdr3_length: 14; j_call: TRBJ2-7; v_call: TRBV27; cdr3_aa: CASKTGGSFYEQYF
cdr3_length: 13; j_call: TRBJ1-1; v_call: TRBV6-5; cdr3_aa: CASSYLSGLEAFF
cdr3_length: 15; j_call: TRBJ2-1; v_call: TRBV4-1; cdr3_aa: CASSQPGQSLNEQFF
cdr3_length: 17; j_call: TRBJ2-5; v_call: TRBV28; cdr3_aa: CASSFALVGAGQETQYF
cdr3_length: 15; j_call: TRBJ2-7; v_call: TRBV28; cdr3_aa: CASSLGAGGFDEQYF
cdr3_length: 14; j_call: TRBJ2-1; v_call: TRBV27; cdr3_aa: CASRFTSGWGEQFF
cdr3_length: 16; j_call: TRBJ2-5; v_call: TRBV19; cdr3_aa: CASSIWTGGSQETQYF
cdr3_length: 15; j_call: TRBJ1-1; v_call: TRBV5-1; cdr3_aa: CASSPGNRGNTEAFF
cdr3_length: 13; j_call: TRBJ1-1; v_call: TRBV28; cdr3_aa: CASTGPWNTEAFF
cdr3_length: 15; j_call: TRBJ2-1; v_call: TRBV2; cdr3_aa: CASNPSGSSYNEQFF
cdr3_length: 16; j_call: TRBJ2-1; v_call: TRBV6-1; cdr3_aa: CASSEAGPNPIKEQFF
cdr3_length: 18; j_call: TRBJ2-1; v_call: TRBV4-2; cdr3_aa: CASSQDGTSGRMGREQFF
cdr3_length: 13; j_call: TRBJ1-5; v_call: TRBV12-5; cdr3_aa: CASGLRGNQPQHF
cdr3_length: 14; j_call: TRBJ2-1; v_call: TRBV6-2/TRBV6-3; cdr3_aa: CASSLAGEGNEQFF
cdr3_length: 15; j_call: TRBJ2-1; v_call: TRBV28; cdr3_aa: CASSQGGFMDNEQFF
cdr3_length: 14; j_call: TRBJ2-7; v_call: TRBV7-2; cdr3_aa: CASSHPRKSYEQYF
cdr3_length: 15; j_call: TRBJ1-2; v_call: TRBV6-5; cdr3_aa: CASKPPGTEVYGYTF
cdr3_length: 13; j_call: TRBJ2-1; v_call: TRBV6-5; cdr3_aa: CASLLAAYNEQFF
cdr3_length: 17; j_call: TRBJ2-1; v_call: TRBV19; cdr3_aa: CASSRAGPEARPTEQFF